This TCR beta chain was captured in a study of technical replicates of blood from a handful of donors. The repertoire was sequenced with immunoSEQ multiplex PCR; TCRdb's copy has only in-frame clones and lacks some. The top ten clones hold 0.24% of a sample with roughly 90,000 clones, approximately 94% of them seen once. This clone was seen a handful of times. Other DNA variants within this sample encode the same CDR3. Germline V gene sequence: CDR1 SGHDN, CDR2 FVKESK. The length of the CDR3 is 13 residues. V shed 2 bases and J shed 0 bases, with 4 bases lying between them. This sequence was found in a human donor in good health. The chain combines TRBV14 with TRBJ1-1; D not certain. The sequencing input was T cells isolated from PBMCs. The CDR3 bases are TGTGCCAGCAGCCAACTATTGAACACTGAAGCTTTCTTT. Translated: CASSQLLNTEAFF.